This TCR beta chain derives from a study of T cells in Graves' hyperthyroidism and ophthalmopathy. Study results and limitations: Progression to ophthalmopathy was predicted a median of roughly 6.8 months early. Most expanded thyroid clonotypes above 0.001 also appeared in blood.

As to this clonotype: Its antigen remains unidentified.

Amplified TCR beta CDR3 regions came from RNA transcripts. The HTBI set primed first-round TCR CDR3 RT-PCR. MiXCR, run by TCRdb on the multiplex PCR reads, gives a single entry per CDR3 protein. Here the sample spans under 600,000 distinct CDR3 sequences, more than 15% being singletons. V lost 4 bases to trimming and J lost 6 bases, with 16 bases between them. The germline gives CDR1 SGHDT, CDR2 YYEEEE. The CDR3 is made up of 15 amino acids. In making diagnoses, clinical symptoms, serum thyroxine and TRAb, thyroid ultrasound and orbital computed tomography were all used. V gene TRBV5-6 combines with J gene TRBJ2-2, with D tentatively TRBD1 or TRBD2 (5 bases each). The TCR was taken from a woman aged 40 to 49 with Graves' ophthalmopathy. Material: blood. CDR3 residues: CASSTGPFDSGELFF. The CDR3 DNA follows: TGTGCCAGCAGCACGGGACCGTTTGATTCCGGGGAGCTGTTTTTT.